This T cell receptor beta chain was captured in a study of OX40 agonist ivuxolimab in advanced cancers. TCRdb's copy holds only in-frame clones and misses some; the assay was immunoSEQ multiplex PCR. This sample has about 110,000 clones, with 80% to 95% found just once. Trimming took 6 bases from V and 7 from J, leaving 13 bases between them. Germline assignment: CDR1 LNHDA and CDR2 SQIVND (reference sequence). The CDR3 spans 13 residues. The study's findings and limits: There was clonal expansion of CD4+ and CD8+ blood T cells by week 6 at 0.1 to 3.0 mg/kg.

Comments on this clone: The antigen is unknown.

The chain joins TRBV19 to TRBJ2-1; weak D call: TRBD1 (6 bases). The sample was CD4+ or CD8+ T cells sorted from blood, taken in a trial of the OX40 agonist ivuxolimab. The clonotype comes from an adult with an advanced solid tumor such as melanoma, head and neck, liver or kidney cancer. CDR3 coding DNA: TGTGCCAGTAGCAATCAGGGGCCAAATGAGCAGTTCTTC. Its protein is CASSNQGPNEQFF.